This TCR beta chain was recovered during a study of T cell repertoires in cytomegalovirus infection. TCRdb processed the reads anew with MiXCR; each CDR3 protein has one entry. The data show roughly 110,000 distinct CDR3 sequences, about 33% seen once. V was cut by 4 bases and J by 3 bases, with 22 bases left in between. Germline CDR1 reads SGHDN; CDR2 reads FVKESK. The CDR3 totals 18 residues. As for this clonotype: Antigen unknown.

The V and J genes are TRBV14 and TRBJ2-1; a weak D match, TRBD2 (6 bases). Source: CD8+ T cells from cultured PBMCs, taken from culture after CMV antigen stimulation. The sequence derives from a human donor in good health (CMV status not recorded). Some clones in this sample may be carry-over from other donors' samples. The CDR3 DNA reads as TGTGCCAGCAGCCTTAAGATAGGGGCCGGGGGAGGCTACAATGAGCAGTTCTTC. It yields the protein CASSLKIGAGGGYNEQFF. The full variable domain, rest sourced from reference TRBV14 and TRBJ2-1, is EAGVTQFPSHSVIEKGQTVTLRCDPISGHDNLYWYRRVMGKEIKFLLHFVKESKQDESGMPNNRFLAERTGGTYSTLKVQPAELEDSGVYFCASSLKIGAGGGYNEQFFGPGTRLTVL.